Presented here are 19 T cell receptor beta chains from one specimen sequenced in a study of blood T cell repertoires in COVID-19. Sequencing used immunoSEQ multiplex PCR; TCRdb keeps in-frame clones, though not all of them. This sample carries more than 45,000 clones, 70% to 90% of them seen once, and the ten largest clones take around 2.7%. Sequenced sample: peripheral blood. The receptors stem from an elderly man with acute or convalescent COVID-19.

The chain couples TRBV14 to TRBJ1-4; D is undetermined. The germline CDR1 and CDR2 sequences are SGHDN and FVKESK. V lost 0 bases, J lost 8 bases, and 16 bases lay in between. The CDR3 length is 16 residues. The CDR3 protein is CASSQDLAGRREKLFF. The CDR3 DNA reads TGTGCCAGCAGCCAAGATCTCGCGGGCCGGAGAGAAAAACTGTTTTTT. Based on the CDR3 plus reference TRBV14 and TRBJ1-4, the full variable domain is EAGVTQFPSHSVIEKGQTVTLRCDPISGHDNLYWYRRVMGKEIKFLLHFVKESKQDESGMPNNRFLAERTGGTYSTLKVQPAELEDSGVYFCASSQDLAGRREKLFFGSGTQLSVL.

This chain joins TRBV6-1 and TRBJ2-3; D might be TRBD2 (7 bases). V lost 2 bases and J 0 bases, leaving 15 bases between the germline ends. This CDR3 has 17 amino acids. Germline CDR1 is MNHNS and CDR2 is SASEGT. The CDR3 DNA follows: TGTGCCAGCAGTGAAAGGGGGGGTCCCTTTAGCACAGATACGCAGTATTTT. Translated, it gives CASSERGGPFSTDTQYF.

The chain uses TRBV27 and TRBJ1-2, with D tentatively TRBD1 (5 bases). Germline loops: CDR1 MNHEY, CDR2 SMNVEV (reference sequence). V lost 3 bases to trimming and J lost 0 bases, with 20 bases between them. The CDR3 length is 18 residues. This chain's CDR3 is CASSFKPTTASANYGYTF. The CDR3 coding sequence is TGTGCCAGCAGTTTTAAACCCACGACAGCGAGCGCTAACTATGGCTACACCTTC.

The chain employs TRBV12-5 and TRBJ2-1; D uncertain. Germline V lookup: CDR1 LGHNT, CDR2 FRNRAP. This CDR3 is 12 amino acids long. Trimming stripped 6 bases from V and 7 bases from J, with 10 bases between. The DNA for the CDR3 is TGTGCTAGTGGACGAGAAGAGAATGAGCAGTTCTTC. It encodes CASGREENEQFF.

This chain uses TRBV14 with TRBJ1-1, with D uncertain. The CDR3 contains 15 residues. The V and J ends lost 1 base and 4 bases respectively, with 13 bases between them. The germline gives CDR1 SGHDN, CDR2 FVKESK. CDR3 coding DNA: TGTGCCAGCAGCCAAGCCCACTCTGGGAGCACTGAAGCTTTCTTT. Its protein product is CASSQAHSGSTEAFF.

The chain combines TRBV30 with TRBJ1-6; D is ambiguous. V was clipped by 0 bases and J by 8 bases, with 11 bases between them. The CDR3 has 14 residues. The germline V gene encodes CDR1 GTSNPN and CDR2 SVGIG (reference sequence). CDR3 DNA sequence: TGTGCCTGGAGTGTACTGACCGGGTATTCACCCCTCCACTTT. This sequence encodes CAWSVLTGYSPLHF.

The CDR3 sequence: CASIPPPGQGARSDGYTF. The CDR3 coding sequence is TGTGCCAGCATCCCACCTCCGGGACAGGGGGCGAGGAGCGATGGCTACACCTTC. The chain carries TRBV21-1 and TRBJ1-2; the DNA was not compared with TRBD1, the D call given in the table. TRBV21-1 is listed as a pseudogene. This CDR3 contains 18 residues.

CDR3 region: CASTRGKGGELFF. For the CDR3, the DNA is TGTGCCAGCACAAGGGGTAAAGGCGGGGAGCTGTTTTTT. V is TRBV21-1 and J is TRBJ2-2; the DNA was not used to check the table's D call, TRBD1. TRBV21-1 is noted as a pseudogene. The length of the CDR3 is 13 residues.

V gene TRBV4-1 combines with J gene TRBJ2-1; D might be TRBD1 (6 bases). V dropped 1 base and J dropped 5 bases, with 9 bases sitting between them. The CDR3 has 14 amino acids. Per the germline V gene, CDR1 is MGHRA and CDR2 is YSYEKL. CDR3 region: CASSQAGVDNEQFF. The CDR3 bases are TGCGCCAGCAGCCAAGCAGGGGTAGACAATGAGCAGTTCTTC.

The chain uses TRBV18 and TRBJ1-6, with D perhaps matching TRBD1 (5 bases). V lost 3 bases to trimming and J lost 7 bases, with 10 bases between them. Per germline, CDR1 KGHSH and CDR2 LQKENI. The CDR3 covers 14 residues. The CDR3 coding sequence is TGTGCCAGCTCACCGGCAGGGTTGAATTCACCCCTCCACTTT. It translates to CASSPAGLNSPLHF.

The chain combines TRBV7-2 with TRBJ2-7, with 7 bases aligning to TRBD1. J was trimmed by 1 base and V by 2 bases; bases with no gene match: 5. Germline CDR1 reads SGHTA; CDR2 reads FQGNSA. CDR3 length equals 15 residues. The CDR3 is CASSLQGTVSYEQYF. The CDR3 DNA follows: TGTGCCAGCAGCTTACAAGGGACAGTTTCCTACGAGCAGTACTTC.

This chain connects TRBV12-5 to TRBJ1-5; 11 bases fit TRBD1. The length of the CDR3 is 18 residues. Germline V gene sequence: CDR1 LGHNT, CDR2 FRNRAP. J lost 2 bases, V lost 0 bases, and 6 bases had no gene match. The CDR3 spells CASGLVQGDRGGNQPQHF. Here the CDR3 DNA reads TGTGCTAGTGGTTTGGTACAGGGGGACAGGGGGGGCAATCAGCCCCAGCATTTT.

The V gene is TRBV27, the J gene TRBJ2-3; 10 bases are a match to TRBD2. Germline CDR1 and CDR2: MNHEY and SMNVEV (reference sequence). J was trimmed by 0 bases and V by 7 bases; bases with no gene match: 10. The CDR3 has 17 amino acids. The DNA for the CDR3 is TGTGCCAGCAATGGCAATAGCGGGGGGCTCAGCACAGATACGCAGTATTTT. Encoded protein: CASNGNSGGLSTDTQYF.

The V call is TRBV30, the J call TRBJ1-1, with D perhaps matching TRBD1 (6 bases). CDR3 length: 13 amino acids. V was clipped by 3 bases and J by 3 bases, with 11 bases between them. Germline V gene lookup returns CDR1 GTSNPN and CDR2 SVGIG (reference sequence). CDR3 amino acids: CAWSTQGHTEAFF. The CDR3, as DNA: TGTGCCTGGAGCACTCAGGGGCACACTGAAGCTTTCTTT.

V and J are TRBV10-1 and TRBJ2-5; tentative D call: TRBD2 (5 bases). The J call could be wrong; TRBJ2-7 is a better fit for the DNA end. Per germline, CDR1 WNHNN and CDR2 SYGVQD (reference sequence). The CDR3 loop spans 15 amino acids. The CDR3 loop reads CASITRTFYSYEQYF. The CDR3 bases are TGCGCCAGCATTACTAGGACCTTTTACTCCTACGAGCAGTACTTC.

This clone has only a few counts. The chain combines TRBV3-1 (or the pseudogene TRBV3-2) with TRBJ1-2; D uncertain. Germline V gives CDR1 LGHDT, CDR2 YNNKEL (reference sequence). Trimming took off 0 bases at V and 4 bases at J, with 6 bases between the two ends. The CDR3 runs 13 residues. The CDR3 coding sequence is TGTGCCAGCAGCCAAGATGGCACCTATGGCTACACCTTC. Its protein is CASSQDGTYGYTF.

The V and J genes are TRBV11-2 and TRBJ1-4; 7 positions match TRBD1. CDR1 is SGHAT and CDR2 is FQNNGV in the germline V gene. V lost 6 bases to trimming and J lost 4 bases; unmatched junction nucleotides: 14. The CDR3 runs 17 residues. The CDR3 here is CASRIRWGQTNNEKLFF. The CDR3, as DNA: TGTGCCAGCAGGATACGGTGGGGACAGACAAATAATGAAAAACTGTTTTTT.

The table lists this clone with a few counts. This rearrangement joins TRBV3-1 (or the pseudogene TRBV3-2) to TRBJ1-6; 7 bases match TRBD1. The J segment lost 7 bases and the V segment lost 1 base, leaving 7 bases of the junction unmatched. This CDR3 contains 16 residues. CDR1 is LGHDT, CDR2 YNNKEL, per germline (reference sequence). CDR3: CASSQAAGGLNSPLHF. The CDR3 coding sequence is TGTGCCAGCAGCCAAGCGGCAGGGGGTTTGAATTCACCCCTCCACTTT.

Comments on this clone: Different DNA sequences within this sample yield the same CDR3. The chain is built from TRBV30 and TRBJ1-6; no definite D call. V was clipped by 0 bases and J by 0 bases, with 9 bases between them. Germline CDR1 and CDR2: GTSNPN and SVGIG (reference sequence). This CDR3 contains 16 residues. The CDR3, as DNA: TGTGCCTGGAGTGTATCGGGGAGCTCCTATAATTCACCCCTCCACTTT. It encodes CAWSVSGSSYNSPLHF.